The entry that follows covers one TCR beta chain sequence. Its target antigen remains unknown. It has no much larger one-base neighbor in the sample; base qualities were not kept. TCRbeta CDR3 regions were amplified from genomic DNA using the immunoSEQ Assay, a bias-controlled multiplex PCR. In the paper's pipeline: The number of nucleated cells in each sample was estimated from the amplification of reference gene primers within the assay. To quantify the absolute abundance of each unique TCRbeta CDR3 rearrangement, sequence reads were collapsed and filtered. Productive Simpson clonality was computed per sample as the square root of Simpson's diversity index over productive rearrangements. TCRdb re-hosts the immuneACCESS table, in-frame sequences only. Its copies lack some clones; in the studies checked, an unresolved V gene accounts for under half of them, and the cause for the rest is not known. V and J calls and clone size are given by that table; D and trimming were obtained from the DNA. The sample data list a few hundred thousand clones, and almost 90% of these were observed just once. Roughly 4.3% of the sample is taken by the ten largest.

Participants in the prospective study were aged roughly 18 to 89 years, lived in 20 to 25 United States geographic areas, and enrolled through a virtual design. In the prospective study, cohorts were assigned on the basis of participant-reported clinical history obtained from a screening survey and a study questionnaire. In the prospective study, whole blood, serum and a nasopharyngeal or oropharyngeal swab were collected from each participant by mobile phlebotomists. Over a roughly 2-month period, participants in the prospective study had the option of providing additional blood draws and questionnaires. Before DNA extraction, blood samples from the prospective study were shipped at room temperature or frozen. This specimen belongs to a study of blood T cell repertoires in COVID-19 (dated by TCRdb to 2020 to 2021). Looking at the study overall: Samples from collaborators originated in the United States, Italy and Spain and spanned both the acute and convalescent phases of COVID-19. The dataset comprised deeply sampled blood TCRbeta repertoires from subjects exposed to, actively infected with, or recovered from COVID-19. The samples were drawn from the first 160 participants of the ongoing ImmuneRACE study and from more than 1,000 subjects provided by 6 global collaborators. Where HLA class I and class II types were available, the types were taken from metadata supplied by the sample provider, not from assay-based typing. Nearly every sample came with metadata listing a de-identified subject ID, COVID-19 status, age in years and sex. A freely available public database, intended as a resource for researchers studying the immune response to SARS-CoV-2, is where the repertoires were released. The prospective study material was composed of cDNA or gDNA derived from T cells, B-cell-depleted T cells, or PBMCs. General study outcomes and caveats: Clinical and demographic metadata were provided uncurated, with the amount varying by source and participant.

The CDR3 numbers 12 residues from cysteine through phenylalanine. Only the CDR3 region is kept as DNA, spanning 36 bases read in frame from base 1. CDR1 and CDR2 are drawn from the germline V gene: MDHEN, SYDVKM. The junction shows trimming of 5 bases on V and 3 bases on J, plus 4 bases between the germline ends. The TCR originated in a woman younger than 30 with acute COVID-19. The chain joins TRBV28 to TRBJ2-2, with the D gene not confidently named. What was sequenced was PBMCs or T cells enriched from blood (not recorded which). The CDR3: CASSEYTGELFF. DNA sequence: TGTGCCAGCAGTGAGTACACCGGGGAGCTGTTTTTT.